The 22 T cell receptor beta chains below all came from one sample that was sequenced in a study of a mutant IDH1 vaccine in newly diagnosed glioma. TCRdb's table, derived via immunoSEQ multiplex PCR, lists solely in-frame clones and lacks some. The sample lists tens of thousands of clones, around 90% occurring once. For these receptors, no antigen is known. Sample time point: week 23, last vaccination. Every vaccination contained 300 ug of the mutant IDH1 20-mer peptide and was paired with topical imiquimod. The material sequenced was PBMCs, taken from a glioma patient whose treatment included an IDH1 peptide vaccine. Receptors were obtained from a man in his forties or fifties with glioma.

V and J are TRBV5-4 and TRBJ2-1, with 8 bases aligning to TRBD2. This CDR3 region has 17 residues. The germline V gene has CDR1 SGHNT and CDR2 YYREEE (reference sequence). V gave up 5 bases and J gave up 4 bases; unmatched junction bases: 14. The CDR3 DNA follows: TGTGCCAGCAGTCATAATTGGCTAGCGGGCGAATACAATGAGCAGTTCTTC. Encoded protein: CASSHNWLAGEYNEQFF.

The DNA of the CDR3 is TGTGCCACCAGCAGAGAAATTTTGGCGGGAGGGACCCAGTACTTC. Its translation is CATSREILAGGTQYF. The chain recombines TRBV15 with TRBJ2-5; 8 nucleotides match TRBD2. Germline trimming cut 0 bases from V and 7 bases from J; bases unmatched to any gene: 7. The germline gives CDR1 LNHNV, CDR2 YYDKDF (reference sequence). The CDR3 contains 15 residues.

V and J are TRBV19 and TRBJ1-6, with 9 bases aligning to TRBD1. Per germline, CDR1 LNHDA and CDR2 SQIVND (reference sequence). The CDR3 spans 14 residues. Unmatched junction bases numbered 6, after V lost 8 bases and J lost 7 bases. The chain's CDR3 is CASSLQGANSPLHF. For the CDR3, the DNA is TGTGCCAGTTCCTTACAGGGGGCCAATTCACCCCTCCACTTT.

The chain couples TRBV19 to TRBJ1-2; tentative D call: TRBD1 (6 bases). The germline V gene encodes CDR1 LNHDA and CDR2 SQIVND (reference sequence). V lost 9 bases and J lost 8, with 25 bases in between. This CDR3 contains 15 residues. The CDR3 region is CAREGWTDRHGGYTF. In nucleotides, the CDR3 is TGTGCCAGAGAAGGATGGACAGACCGGCACGGGGGCTACACCTTC.

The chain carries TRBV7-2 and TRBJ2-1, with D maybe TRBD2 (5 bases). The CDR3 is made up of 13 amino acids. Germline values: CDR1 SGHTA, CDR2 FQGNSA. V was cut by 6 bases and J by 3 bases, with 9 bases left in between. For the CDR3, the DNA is TGTGCCAGCAGTCAACGGGGCTACAATGAGCAGTTCTTC. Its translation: CASSQRGYNEQFF. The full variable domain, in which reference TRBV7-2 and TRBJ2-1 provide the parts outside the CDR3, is GAGVSQSPSNKVTEKGKDVELRCDPISGHTALYWYRQSLGQGLEFLIYFQGNSAPDKSGLPSDRFSAERTGGSVSTLTIQRTQQEDSAVYLCASSQRGYNEQFFGPGTRLTVL.

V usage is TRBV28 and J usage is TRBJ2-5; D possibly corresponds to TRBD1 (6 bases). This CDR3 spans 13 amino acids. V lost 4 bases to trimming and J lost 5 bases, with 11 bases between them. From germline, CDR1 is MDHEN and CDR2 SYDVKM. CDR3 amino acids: CASSSGGAETQYF. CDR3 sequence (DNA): TGTGCCAGCAGTTCTGGGGGCGCCGAGACCCAGTACTTC.

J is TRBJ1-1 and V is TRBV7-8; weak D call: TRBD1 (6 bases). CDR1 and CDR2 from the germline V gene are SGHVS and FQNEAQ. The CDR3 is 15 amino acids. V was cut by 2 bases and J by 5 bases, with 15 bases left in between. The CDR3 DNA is TGTGCCAGCAGCTTAACGGGGGGCCTAAGGACTGAAGCTTTCTTT. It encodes CASSLTGGLRTEAFF.

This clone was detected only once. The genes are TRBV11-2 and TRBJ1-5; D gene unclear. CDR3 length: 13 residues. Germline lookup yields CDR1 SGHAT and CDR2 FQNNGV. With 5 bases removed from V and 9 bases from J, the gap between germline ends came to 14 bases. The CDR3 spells CASSRPGPGPQHF. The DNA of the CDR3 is TGTGCCAGCAGCCGCCCGGGTCCAGGGCCCCAGCATTTT.

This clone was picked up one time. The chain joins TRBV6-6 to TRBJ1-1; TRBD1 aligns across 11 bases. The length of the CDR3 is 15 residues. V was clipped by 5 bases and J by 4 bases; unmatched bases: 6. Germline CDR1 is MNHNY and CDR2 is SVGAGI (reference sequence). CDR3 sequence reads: CASSASGTGGTEAFF. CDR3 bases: TGTGCCAGCAGTGCGTCCGGGACAGGGGGCACTGAAGCTTTCTTT.

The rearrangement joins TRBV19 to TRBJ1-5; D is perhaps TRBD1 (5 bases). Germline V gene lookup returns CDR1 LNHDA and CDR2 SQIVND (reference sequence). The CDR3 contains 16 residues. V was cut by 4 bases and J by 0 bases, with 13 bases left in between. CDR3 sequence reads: CASSNPRQISNQPQHF. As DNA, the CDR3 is TGTGCCAGTAGTAACCCTCGACAGATTAGCAATCAGCCCCAGCATTTT.

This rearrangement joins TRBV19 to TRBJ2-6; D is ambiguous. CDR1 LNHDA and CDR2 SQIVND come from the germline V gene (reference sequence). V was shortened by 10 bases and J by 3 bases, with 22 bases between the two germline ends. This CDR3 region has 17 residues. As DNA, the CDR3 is TGTGCCACCTCTAAGTTTGGTTCCCCGGGTGGGGCCAACGTCCTGACTTTC. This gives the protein CATSKFGSPGGANVLTF.

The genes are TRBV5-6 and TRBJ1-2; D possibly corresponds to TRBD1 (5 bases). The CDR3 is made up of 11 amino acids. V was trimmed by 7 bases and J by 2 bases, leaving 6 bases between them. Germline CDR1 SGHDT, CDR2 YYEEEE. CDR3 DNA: TGTGCCAGCGGGGGGAACTATGGCTACACCTTC. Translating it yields CASGGNYGYTF.

In DNA form, the CDR3 reads TGTGCCAGCGACCAAACACAGGGGCGTCTTACAGGCTACACCTTC. This encodes CASDQTQGRLTGYTF. The chain is built from TRBV19 and TRBJ1-2; 7 bases line up with TRBD1. V trimming: 9 bases; J trimming: 8 bases; junction bases outside the gene matches: 18. The V gene's germline CDR1 is LNHDA and CDR2 SQIVND (reference sequence). CDR3 length: 15 amino acids.

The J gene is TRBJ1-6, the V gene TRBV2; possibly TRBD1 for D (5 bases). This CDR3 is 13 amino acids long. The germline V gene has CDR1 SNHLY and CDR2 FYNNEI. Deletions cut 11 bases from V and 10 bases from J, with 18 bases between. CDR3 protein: CAGTYEGYSPLHF. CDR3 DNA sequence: TGTGCCGGCACTTACGAGGGGTACTCACCCCTCCACTTT.

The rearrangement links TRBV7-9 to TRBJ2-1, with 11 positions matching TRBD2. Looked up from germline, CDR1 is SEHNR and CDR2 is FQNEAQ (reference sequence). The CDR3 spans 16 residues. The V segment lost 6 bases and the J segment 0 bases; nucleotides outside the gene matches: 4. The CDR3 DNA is TGTGCCAGCAGGGTGGGACTAGCGGACTCCTACAATGAGCAGTTCTTC. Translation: CASRVGLADSYNEQFF.

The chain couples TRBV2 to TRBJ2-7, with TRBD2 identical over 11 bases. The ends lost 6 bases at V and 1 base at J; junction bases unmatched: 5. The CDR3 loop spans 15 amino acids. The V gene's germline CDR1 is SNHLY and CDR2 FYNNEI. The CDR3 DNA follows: TGTGCCAGCAGGGAAACTAGCGGGGGATCCTACGAGCAGTACTTC. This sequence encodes CASRETSGGSYEQYF.

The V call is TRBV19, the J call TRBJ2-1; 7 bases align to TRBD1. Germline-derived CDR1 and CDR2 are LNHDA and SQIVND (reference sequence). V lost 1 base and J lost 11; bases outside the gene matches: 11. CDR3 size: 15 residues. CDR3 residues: CASSIGRQGYMQQFF. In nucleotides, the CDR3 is TGTGCCAGTAGTATAGGGAGACAGGGATACATGCAGCAGTTCTTC.

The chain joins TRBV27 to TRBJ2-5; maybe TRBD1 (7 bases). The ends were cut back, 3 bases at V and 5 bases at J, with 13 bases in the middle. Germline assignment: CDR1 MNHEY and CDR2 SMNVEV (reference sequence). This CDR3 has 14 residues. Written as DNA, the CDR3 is TGTGCCAGCAGTTTTCAGGGGGGTGCGGAGACCCAGTACTTC. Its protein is CASSFQGGAETQYF.

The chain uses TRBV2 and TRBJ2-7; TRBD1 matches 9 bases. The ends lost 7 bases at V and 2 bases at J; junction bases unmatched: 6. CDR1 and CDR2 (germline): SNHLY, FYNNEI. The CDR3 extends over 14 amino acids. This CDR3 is CASKTGGVTYEQYF. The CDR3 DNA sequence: TGTGCCAGCAAAACAGGGGGCGTCACCTACGAGCAGTACTTC.

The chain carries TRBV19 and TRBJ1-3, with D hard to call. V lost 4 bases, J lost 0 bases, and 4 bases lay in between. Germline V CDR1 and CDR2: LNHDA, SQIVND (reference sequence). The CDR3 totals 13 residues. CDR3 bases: TGTGCCAGTAGTACAAACTCTGGAAACACCATATATTTT. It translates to CASSTNSGNTIYF.

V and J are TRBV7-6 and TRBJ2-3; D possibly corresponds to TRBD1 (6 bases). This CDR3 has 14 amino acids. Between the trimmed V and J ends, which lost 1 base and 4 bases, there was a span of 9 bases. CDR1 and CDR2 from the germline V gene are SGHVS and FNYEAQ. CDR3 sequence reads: CASSLDRVADTQYF. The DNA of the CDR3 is TGTGCCAGCAGCTTAGACAGGGTGGCAGATACGCAGTATTTT.

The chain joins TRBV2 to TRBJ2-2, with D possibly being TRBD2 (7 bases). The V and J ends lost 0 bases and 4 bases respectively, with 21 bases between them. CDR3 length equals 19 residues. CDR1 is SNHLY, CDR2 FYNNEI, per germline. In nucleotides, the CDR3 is TGTGCCAGCAGTGAAGCGGGGTTATCGGGGGGCCGGGGCACCGGGGAGCTGTTTTTT. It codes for CASSEAGLSGGRGTGELFF.